The source of this TCR beta chain is a study of cytomegalovirus exposure and HLA in healthy donors. Points from the study as a whole: The study recorded over 150 TCR beta chains that were cytomegalovirus-associated. In a later analysis, productive TCRs from donors in an Asian-associated ancestry cluster reportedly carried fewer N-insertions than the cohort mean. Available immune exposure information was restricted to CMV serostatus only.

The CDR3 covers 14 residues. Germline CDR1 reads SGHRS; CDR2 reads YFSETQ. Trimming took off 4 bases at V and 5 bases at J, with 15 bases between the two ends. Primers for the PCR totalled 60 Vbeta and 13 Jbeta. Here immunoSEQ multiplex PCR was the method, and the copy in TCRdb shows in-frame clones only, minus some. Altogether about 150,000 clones are present, 50% to 75% being singletons, with the ten largest covering 2.5% to 3.5%. Comment on this clone: Its antigen is still unknown.

Sequenced: PBMCs. This clonotype originated in a woman under 40 in good health and CMV-seropositive. The chain is built from TRBV5-1 and TRBJ2-5; weak D call: TRBD1 (6 bases). CDR3 region: CASSPATGMETQYF. Written as DNA, the CDR3 is TGCGCCAGCAGCCCCGCTACAGGGATGGAGACCCAGTACTTC.